Each of the 30 T cell receptor beta chains below was sequenced from the same sample in a study of technical replicates of blood from a handful of donors. Sequenced by immunoSEQ multiplex PCR; TCRdb stores in-frame clones only, minus some. The repertoire has roughly 13,000 clones, approximately 80% of them found once; the top ten carry about 12%. Sequenced input: PBMCs. The receptors come from a human donor in good health.

V and J are TRBV5-1 and TRBJ2-5; the D gene is possibly TRBD1 (6 bases). The length of the CDR3 is 17 residues. In germline, CDR1 is SGHRS, CDR2 YFSETQ. The V end lost 0 bases, the J end lost 2 bases, and 17 bases lay between the germline ends. The CDR3 nucleotides read TGCGCCAGCAGCTTGGTGGGACCCGGACAGACACAAGAGACCCAGTACTTC. Protein sequence: CASSLVGPGQTQETQYF. Using reference TRBV5-1 and TRBJ2-5 for the parts outside the CDR3, the full variable domain is KAGVTQTPRYLIKTRGQQVTLSCSPISGHRSVSWYQQTPGQGLQFLFEYFSETQRNKGNFPGRFSGRQFSNSRSEMNVSTLELGDSALYLCASSLVGPGQTQETQYFGPGTRLLVL.

This chain links TRBV28 with TRBJ1-2, with D maybe TRBD1 (6 bases). V dropped 7 bases and J dropped 7 bases, with 19 bases sitting between them. CDR3 size: 14 residues. The germline V gene encodes CDR1 MDHEN and CDR2 SYDVKM. The CDR3 nucleotides are TGTGCCAGCACTGTGGGGGCAGGGATAAGTGGCTACACCTTC. Amino acids: CASTVGAGISGYTF.

The V and J genes are TRBV6-1 and TRBJ2-7, with D perhaps matching TRBD1 (6 bases). V was trimmed by 0 bases and J by 2 bases, leaving 11 bases between them. Germline V lookup: CDR1 MNHNS, CDR2 SASEGT. CDR3 size: 15 residues. For the CDR3, the DNA is TGTGCCAGCAGTGAAGCGGGGGCAGGGACCTACGAGCAGTACTTC. Translation: CASSEAGAGTYEQYF.

The chain combines TRBV11-1 with TRBJ2-7; 9 nucleotides match TRBD1. The V gene end was trimmed by 3 bases and the J gene end by 0 bases; junction bases not matched to a gene: 6. Germline V gene data show CDR1 as SGHAT and CDR2 as FQDESV (reference sequence). The CDR3 contains 16 residues. DNA of the CDR3: TGTGCCAGCAGCTTGGGGACAGGGCAGAGCTCCTACGAGCAGTACTTC. Its protein product is CASSLGTGQSSYEQYF.

J is TRBJ1-5 and V is TRBV6-1; 7 bases fit TRBD1. Per germline, CDR1 MNHNS and CDR2 SASEGT. V shed 6 bases and J 10 bases; nucleotides not matched to a gene: 9. The CDR3 runs 13 residues. The DNA of the CDR3 is TGTGCCAGCAGGACAGGGCCTTTGAGACCCCAGCATTTT. Protein sequence: CASRTGPLRPQHF.

Here the CDR3 reads CASSPLTGGNTEAFF. CDR3 nucleotides: TGTGCCAGCAGCCCCCTTACAGGGGGGAACACTGAAGCTTTCTTT. The gene calls are TRBV5-5 and TRBJ1-1, with 8 bases lining up with TRBD1. This CDR3 has 15 amino acids. The germline gives CDR1 SGHKS, CDR2 YYEKEE (reference sequence). Losses at the gene ends were 4 bases for V and 1 base for J; bases not matched to a gene: 6.

The chain has TRBV7-3 and TRBJ1-1; TRBD1 is a possible D gene (5 bases). Per the germline V gene, CDR1 is SGHTA and CDR2 is FQGTGA. The CDR3 has 13 residues. Trimming shortened V by 1 base and J by 6 bases, and 9 bases separated the two germline ends. CDR3 sequence: CASSLKGGAEAFF. The CDR3 bases are TGTGCCAGCAGCTTAAAGGGAGGGGCTGAAGCTTTCTTT.

The V and J genes are TRBV27 and TRBJ2-2; possible D gene TRBD1, 6 bases. CDR1 and CDR2 (germline): MNHEY, SMNVEV (reference sequence). Trimming took 5 bases from V and 5 from J, leaving 24 bases between them. This CDR3 has 18 residues. Here the CDR3 reads CASSLKGELEGRTGELFF. The DNA for the CDR3 is TGTGCCAGCAGTCTAAAGGGGGAATTAGAAGGAAGGACCGGGGAGCTGTTTTTT.

The gene calls are TRBV6-4 and TRBJ2-1, with a possible D match to TRBD1 (6 bases). The germline V gene has CDR1 MRHNA and CDR2 SNTAGT. Trimming cost V 2 bases and J 5 bases, with 7 bases left between them. This CDR3 contains 13 residues. The CDR3 coding sequence is TGTGCCAGCAGTGACCGGGACAACAATGAGCAGTTCTTC. It yields the protein CASSDRDNNEQFF.

The chain is built from TRBV13 and TRBJ2-2; tentative D call: TRBD2 (5 bases). Germline-derived CDR1 and CDR2 are PRHDT and FYEKMQ (reference sequence). V shed 0 bases and J shed 4 bases, with 12 bases lying between them. CDR3 length: 16 residues. CDR3 in DNA: TGTGCCAGCAGCTTAGGGGGGATTGGAGGCACCGGGGAGCTGTTTTTT. It is translated as CASSLGGIGGTGELFF.

This clone appeared a few times. The chain combines TRBV10-3 with TRBJ1-1, with D uncertain. CDR1 and CDR2 from the germline V gene are ENHRY and SYGVKD. The V gene lost 3 bases and the J gene lost 1 base, with 3 bases spanning the gap. CDR3 length equals 12 residues. The CDR3 reads CAISDGNTEAFF. In DNA, the CDR3 is TGTGCCATCAGTGACGGGAACACTGAAGCTTTCTTT.

The V and J genes are TRBV19 and TRBJ1-2; 8 positions agree with TRBD1. The V gene end was trimmed by 7 bases and the J gene end by 4 bases; junction bases not matched to a gene: 8. Per germline, CDR1 LNHDA and CDR2 SQIVND (reference sequence). This CDR3 spans 14 amino acids. CDR3 loop: CASIRFQGAYGYTF. The CDR3 DNA reads as TGTGCCAGTATTCGGTTCCAGGGGGCCTATGGCTACACCTTC.

This clone was recorded once. V gene TRBV7-8 combines with J gene TRBJ1-1; TRBD1 matches 7 bases. V shed 0 bases, J shed 1 base, and the junction held 8 bases outside the gene matches. The CDR3 extends over 17 amino acids. The germline V gene has CDR1 SGHVS and CDR2 FQNEAQ. DNA of the CDR3: TGTGCCAGCAGCTTAGCGCCGTGGAACAGGGGGAACACTGAAGCTTTCTTT. Its protein is CASSLAPWNRGNTEAFF.

The chain joins TRBV5-8 to TRBJ2-2, with a possible D match to TRBD2 (6 bases). The CDR3 sequence is 16 residues long. Germline CDR1 reads SGHTS; CDR2 reads YDEGEE. Trimming took off 4 bases at V and 4 bases at J, with 17 bases between the two ends. DNA of the CDR3: TGTGCCAGCAGCCGAGCCCGGGTAGCGGCCACCGGGGAGCTGTTTTTT. The encoded protein is CASSRARVAATGELFF.

Only a few counts were recorded for this clone. V is TRBV19 and J is TRBJ2-5; TRBD2 matches 9 bases. CDR3 length equals 17 residues. V shed 3 bases, J shed 1 base, and the junction held 9 bases outside the gene matches. The V gene's germline CDR1 is LNHDA and CDR2 SQIVND (reference sequence). CDR3 nucleotides: TGTGCCAGTAGTATGACTCTAGCGGGAAGTAGCCAAGAGACCCAGTACTTC. Protein product: CASSMTLAGSSQETQYF.

This clone was recorded once. This chain links TRBV9 with TRBJ2-2; 15 bases line up with TRBD2. The CDR3 length is 17 residues. J gave up 0 bases and V 4 bases, and 1 base lay outside the gene matches. The V gene's germline CDR1 is SGDLS and CDR2 YYNGEE. The CDR3 spells CASSWTSGRANTGELFF. In nucleotides, the CDR3 is TGTGCCAGCAGCTGGACTAGCGGGAGGGCGAACACCGGGGAGCTGTTTTTT. Looking up the rest from reference TRBV9 and TRBJ2-2 gives the full variable domain: DSGVTQTPKHLITATGQRVTLRCSPRSGDLSVYWYQQSLDQGLQFLIQYYNGEERAKGNILERFSAQQFPDLHSELNLSSLELGDSALYFCASSWTSGRANTGELFFGEGSRLTVL.

J is TRBJ2-1 and V is TRBV5-1, with a tentative D call TRBD2 (6 bases). The ends were cut back, 0 bases at V and 4 bases at J, with 14 bases in the middle. Per germline, CDR1 SGHRS and CDR2 YFSETQ. The CDR3 has 16 amino acids. The DNA of the CDR3 is TGCGCCAGCAGCTTGGTATGGGACTCGGCGTACAATGAGCAGTTCTTC. As protein: CASSLVWDSAYNEQFF.

The chain combines TRBV11-2 with TRBJ2-6; maybe TRBD2 (6 bases). Germline lookup yields CDR1 SGHAT and CDR2 FQNNGV. CDR3 length: 16 residues. V was pared by 5 bases and J by 0 bases, with 11 bases between. The CDR3 bases are TGTGCCAGCAGCCCGGGGGAACTCTCTGGGGCCAACGTCCTGACTTTC. Translation: CASSPGELSGANVLTF.

The gene calls are TRBV4-2 and TRBJ1-1; D is unclear. The CDR3 length is 14 residues. Germline loops: CDR1 LGHNA, CDR2 YNFKEQ. Trimming took off 0 bases at V and 6 bases at J, with 11 bases between the two ends. CDR3 DNA sequence: TGTGCCAGCAGCCAAGAAAGGGAGAGGTCTGAAGCTTTCTTT. This encodes CASSQERERSEAFF.

This chain connects TRBV5-3 to TRBJ1-1; 7 bases map to TRBD1. TRBV5-3 is an ORF; its function is uncertain. V was clipped by 9 bases and J by 5 bases; unmatched bases: 10. This CDR3 has 13 amino acids. The CDR3 loop reads CAIVTGVDTEAFF. The CDR3 DNA follows: TGTGCCATAGTAACAGGGGTAGATACTGAAGCTTTCTTT.

This chain joins TRBV7-8 and TRBJ2-3, with a weak D call TRBD1 (6 bases). The CDR3 length is 16 residues. The germline V gene encodes CDR1 SGHVS and CDR2 FQNEAQ. Trimming pared 2 bases from V and 0 bases from J, leaving 12 bases between. The CDR3 region is CASSLLSGQSTDTQYF. CDR3 in DNA: TGTGCCAGCAGCTTATTGAGTGGACAGAGCACAGATACGCAGTATTTT.

V gene TRBV5-1 combines with J gene TRBJ1-5; 8 bases are a match to TRBD1. Germline-derived CDR1 and CDR2 are SGHRS and YFSETQ. J was trimmed by 1 base and V by 4 bases; bases with no gene match: 4. This CDR3 is 15 amino acids long. The DNA of the CDR3 is TGCGCCAGCAGCCCGACAGGGGACAGCAATCAGCCCCAGCATTTT. As protein: CASSPTGDSNQPQHF.

This clone appeared a single time. This chain links TRBV29-1 with TRBJ2-1; TRBD2 might be the D (5 bases). Trimming pared 3 bases from V and 7 bases from J, leaving 13 bases between. The germline CDR1 and CDR2 sequences are SQVTM and ANQGSEA. CDR3 length: 13 amino acids. The CDR3 sequence is CSVDRGVGNEQFF. Written as DNA, the CDR3 is TGCAGCGTTGATCGGGGAGTTGGAAATGAGCAGTTCTTC.

This rearrangement joins TRBV27 to TRBJ1-1, with 8 bases that match TRBD1. The CDR3 covers 14 residues. J was trimmed by 8 bases and V by 2 bases; bases with no gene match: 7. Germline lookup yields CDR1 MNHEY and CDR2 SMNVEV (reference sequence). The CDR3 coding sequence is TGTGCCAGCAGTTTAGACAGGGGAAATGCCGAAGCTTTCTTT. It yields the protein CASSLDRGNAEAFF.

The chain is built from TRBV7-8 and TRBJ2-7; TRBD2 agrees at 9 bases. Germline CDR1 is SGHVS and CDR2 is FQNEAQ. The ends lost 0 bases at V and 4 bases at J; junction bases unmatched: 4. The CDR3 consists of 15 residues. As DNA, the CDR3 is TGTGCCAGCAGCTTAGCTAGCGGGAGCTCGTACGAGCAGTACTTC. Translating it yields CASSLASGSSYEQYF.

The chain uses TRBV6-6 and TRBJ2-7, with 7 bases fitting TRBD1. V was clipped by 6 bases and J by 1 base; unmatched bases: 9. The CDR3 is made up of 15 amino acids. Germline CDR1 is MNHNY and CDR2 is SVGAGI (reference sequence). Here the CDR3 reads CASSLHYRGSYEQYF. For the CDR3, the DNA is TGTGCCAGCAGCCTCCACTACAGGGGATCCTACGAGCAGTACTTC.

CDR3 loop: CSVDPLGGGETQYF. The CDR3 DNA reads as TGCAGCGTTGACCCCCTTGGAGGAGGAGAGACCCAGTACTTC. The chain has TRBV29-1 and TRBJ2-5; D is possibly TRBD2 (5 bases). The length of the CDR3 is 14 residues. The V gene lost 3 bases and the J gene lost 4 bases, with 15 bases spanning the gap. Germline V gives CDR1 SQVTM, CDR2 ANQGSEA. Supplemented by reference TRBV29-1 and TRBJ2-5, the full variable domain reads SAVISQKPSRDICQRGTSLTIQCQVDSQVTMMFWYRQQPGQSLTLIATANQGSEATYESGFVIDKFPISRPNLTFSTLTVSNMSPEDSSIYLCSVDPLGGGETQYFGPGTRLLVL.

The chain links TRBV2 to TRBJ2-5; weak D call: TRBD2 (5 bases). Trimming stripped 3 bases from V and 5 bases from J, with 13 bases between. The CDR3 contains 14 residues. Germline CDR1 is SNHLY and CDR2 is FYNNEI. Written as DNA, the CDR3 is TGTGCCAGCAGTGAGGGGTGGGAGAGGGAGACCCAGTACTTC. Translation: CASSEGWERETQYF.

This chain connects TRBV6-4 to TRBJ1-2, with TRBD1 matching 9 bases. CDR3 length: 15 residues. Germline trimming cut 4 bases from V and 6 bases from J; bases unmatched to any gene: 9. Germline V CDR1 and CDR2: MRHNA, SNTAGT. As DNA, the CDR3 is TGTGCCAGCAGTGCCCCACAGGGGGCGGGGAATGGCTACACCTTC. Protein product: CASSAPQGAGNGYTF.

The V gene is TRBV5-1, the J gene TRBJ2-7; 9 bases fit TRBD2. Germline V gene sequence: CDR1 SGHRS, CDR2 YFSETQ. V shed 0 bases and J 3 bases; nucleotides not matched to a gene: 4. CDR3 length: 15 residues. CDR3 in amino acids: CASSLELAGVYEQYF. DNA for the CDR3: TGCGCCAGCAGCTTGGAGTTAGCGGGAGTCTACGAGCAGTACTTC.